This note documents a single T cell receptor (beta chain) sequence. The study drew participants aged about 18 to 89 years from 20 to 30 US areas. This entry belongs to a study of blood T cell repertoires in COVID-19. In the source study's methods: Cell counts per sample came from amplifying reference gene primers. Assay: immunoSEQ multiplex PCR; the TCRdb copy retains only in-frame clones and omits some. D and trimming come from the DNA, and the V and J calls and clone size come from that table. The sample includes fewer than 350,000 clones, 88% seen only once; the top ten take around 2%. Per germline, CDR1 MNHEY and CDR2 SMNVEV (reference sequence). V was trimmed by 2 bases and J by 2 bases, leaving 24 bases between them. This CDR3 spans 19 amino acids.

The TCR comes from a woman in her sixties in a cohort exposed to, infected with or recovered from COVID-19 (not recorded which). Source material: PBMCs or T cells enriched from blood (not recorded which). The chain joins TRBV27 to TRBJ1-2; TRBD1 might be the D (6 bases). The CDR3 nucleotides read TGTGCCAGCAGTTTAACCAGAACAACCTCAGGGGATGGAAACTATGGCTACACCTTC. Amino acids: CASSLTRTTSGDGNYGYTF.